Listed below are T cell receptor beta chains from one sample, sequenced in a study of PD-1 blockade in classical Hodgkin lymphoma. The assay was immunoSEQ multiplex PCR, and TCRdb's table has in-frame clones only and misses some. This sample yields 40,000 to 45,000 clones, of which 70% to 80% are seen a single time; less than 4% belongs to the top ten. This specimen consisted of peripheral blood mononuclear cells (PBMCs), obtained at baseline. These receptors all stem from a human donor with classical Hodgkin lymphoma. The CDR3 runs from the conserved cysteine through the conserved F or W. The D gene is left open where the match is weak.

TRBJ1-1	TRBV7-3	NA	CASRSRDGNPEAFF
TRBJ1-6	TRBV4-3	NA	CASSQDWDLNSPLHF
TRBJ2-6	TRBV11-2	NA	CASSSLTGARGANVLTF
TRBJ2-7	TRBV9	TRBD1	CASSVAGGTGAREQYF
TRBJ1-2	TRBV5-1	NA	CASSLAAGPVGYTF
TRBJ2-2	TRBV27	TRBD1	CASSMDRGTGELFF
TRBJ1-4	TRBV4-2	NA	CASSQGQFSLGEKLFF
TRBJ2-5	TRBV6-6	NA	CASSYYSLGQETQYF
TRBJ1-2	TRBV28	NA	CASSPLHAVYGYTF
TRBJ1-1	TRBV5-4	NA	CASSDRQFTEAFF
TRBJ2-1	TRBV13	NA	CASSSRQRVPYNEQFF
TRBJ1-2	TRBV7-2	NA	CASSPEQRPGGDYGYTF
TRBJ1-1	TRBV9	TRBD1	CASSAPGGREAFF